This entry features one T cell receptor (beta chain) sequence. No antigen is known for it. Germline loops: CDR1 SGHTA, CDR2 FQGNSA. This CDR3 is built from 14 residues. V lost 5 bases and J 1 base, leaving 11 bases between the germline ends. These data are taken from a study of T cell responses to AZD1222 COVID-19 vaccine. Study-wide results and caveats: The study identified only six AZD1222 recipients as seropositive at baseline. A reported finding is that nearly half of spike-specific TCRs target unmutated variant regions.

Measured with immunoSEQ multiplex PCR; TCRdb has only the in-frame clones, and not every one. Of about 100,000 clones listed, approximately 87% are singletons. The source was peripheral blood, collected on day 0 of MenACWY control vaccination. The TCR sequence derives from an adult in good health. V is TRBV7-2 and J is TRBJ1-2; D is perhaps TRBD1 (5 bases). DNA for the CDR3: TGTGCCAGCAGCCCGTTCAGGGATAACTATGGCTACACCTTC. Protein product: CASSPFRDNYGYTF.